These 30 T cell receptor beta chains originate from one sample sequenced in a study of response to subunit inactivated influenza vaccine. One entry per CDR3 protein results from TCRdb running MiXCR on the RT-PCR reads. The sample yields approximately 290,000 distinct CDR3 sequences, 20% to 25% seen once. Sequenced here: PBMCs from blood, sampled about 19 months after vaccination. The receptors were gathered from a man in his fifties or sixties who received an inactivated influenza vaccine.

This clonotype was detected only a few times. The chain combines TRBV25-1 with TRBJ1-2; D is undetermined. CDR3 length equals 12 residues. Germline-derived CDR1 and CDR2 are MGHDK and SYGVNS. The V end lost 1 base, the J end lost 3 bases, and 3 bases lay between the germline ends. The CDR3 region is CASSESDYGYTF. The CDR3 bases are TGTGCCAGCAGTGAATCCGACTATGGCTACACCTTC.

This clonotype was seen only once. The chain employs TRBV4-3 and TRBJ2-1; TRBD2 matches 12 bases. The J segment lost 4 bases and the V segment lost 2 bases, leaving 9 bases of the junction unmatched. The CDR3 runs to 18 residues. CDR1 LGHNA and CDR2 YSLEER come from the germline V gene. This CDR3 reads CASSQKPSGRAPYNEQFF. The DNA of the CDR3 is TGCGCCAGCAGCCAAAAACCTAGCGGGAGGGCCCCTTACAATGAGCAGTTCTTC.

The chain has TRBV24-1 and TRBJ2-7; 7 bases line up with TRBD1. The germline gives CDR1 KGHDR, CDR2 SFDVKD. This CDR3 is built from 14 residues. Trimming at V came to 4 bases and at J to 5 bases, leaving 7 bases not matched to a gene. Written as DNA, the CDR3 is TGTGCCACCAGTGACCCGGGACAGCGGAACGAGCAGTACTTC. Amino acids: CATSDPGQRNEQYF.

In its sample, this clonotype was seen once. The rearrangement links TRBV6-1 to TRBJ2-7; tentatively, D is TRBD2 (7 bases). This CDR3 is built from 16 residues. Germline-derived CDR1 and CDR2 are MNHNS and SASEGT. Between the trimmed V and J ends, which lost 6 bases and 4 bases, there was a span of 22 bases. The CDR3 protein is CASSPLRGGGLYEQYF. As DNA, the CDR3 is TGTGCCAGCAGCCCCCTCCGGGGCGGGGGCTTATACGAGCAGTACTTC.

This clonotype showed up just a few times. J is TRBJ1-1 and V is TRBV3-1, with no clear D. V lost 2 bases, J lost 3 bases, and 13 bases lay in between. This CDR3 contains 15 residues. From germline, CDR1 is LGHDT and CDR2 YNNKEL (reference sequence). The CDR3 loop is CASSQYWGSDTEAFF. CDR3 DNA: TGTGCCAGCAGCCAATACTGGGGAAGCGACACTGAAGCTTTCTTT.

The DNA of the CDR3 is TGTGCCAGCAGCTTACCTTTGGGACTAGCGCTTGAGACCCAGTACTTC. It codes for CASSLPLGLALETQYF. The chain joins TRBV7-9 to TRBJ2-5; 10 nucleotides line up with TRBD2. CDR1 SEHNR and CDR2 FQNEAQ come from the germline V gene (reference sequence). The J segment lost 5 bases and the V segment lost 2 bases, leaving 8 bases of the junction unmatched. The CDR3 has 16 residues.

V gene TRBV24-1 combines with J gene TRBJ2-5; tentative D call: TRBD2 (5 bases). The V and J ends lost 5 bases and 2 bases respectively, with 8 bases between them. From germline, CDR1 is KGHDR and CDR2 SFDVKD. The CDR3 loop spans 13 amino acids. The CDR3: CATSGGNQETQYF. In DNA, the CDR3 is TGTGCCACCAGTGGAGGGAATCAAGAGACCCAGTACTTC.

V and J are TRBV5-1 and TRBJ2-7; tentatively, D is TRBD1 (6 bases). The CDR3 consists of 15 residues. Germline lookup yields CDR1 SGHRS and CDR2 YFSETQ. Trimming stripped 2 bases from V and 1 base from J, with 13 bases between. In nucleotides, the CDR3 is TGCGCCAGCAGCTTCAGGGCAGGGGAGTCCTACGAGCAGTACTTC. Translated, it gives CASSFRAGESYEQYF. Based on the CDR3 plus reference TRBV5-1 and TRBJ2-7, the full variable domain is KAGVTQTPRYLIKTRGQQVTLSCSPISGHRSVSWYQQTPGQGLQFLFEYFSETQRNKGNFPGRFSGRQFSNSRSEMNVSTLELGDSALYLCASSFRAGESYEQYFGPGTRLTVT.

This clonotype was counted a few times. The CDR3 bases are TGTGCCAGCAGCCTAGGGGAGAATGAGCAGTTCTTC. It yields the protein CASSLGENEQFF. The rearrangement links TRBV7-9 to TRBJ2-1; D may correspond to TRBD1 or TRBD2 (5 bases each). The CDR3 is 12 residues long. V gave up 5 bases and J gave up 7 bases, with 9 bases separating them. Germline lookup yields CDR1 SEHNR and CDR2 FQNEAQ (reference sequence).

This clonotype occurred a few times. This chain links TRBV7-2 with TRBJ2-5, with 9 nucleotides matching TRBD2. The CDR3 has 15 residues. Germline V gene sequence: CDR1 SGHTA, CDR2 FQGNSA. The J segment lost 7 bases and the V segment lost 1 base, leaving 7 bases of the junction unmatched. CDR3 nucleotides: TGTGCCAGCAGCTTAGAACTAGCGGGCCCAGTGACCCAGTACTTC. Translating gives CASSLELAGPVTQYF.

This chain links TRBV7-8 with TRBJ1-5; TRBD1 agrees at 8 bases. The germline V gene encodes CDR1 SGHVS and CDR2 FQNEAQ. This CDR3 spans 17 amino acids. V shed 0 bases, J shed 6 bases, and the junction held 10 bases outside the gene matches. For the CDR3, the DNA is TGTGCCAGCAGCTTAGCAGGGAGCCAGGGGGCTGCTCAGCCCCAGCATTTT. Translated: CASSLAGSQGAAQPQHF.

This clonotype appeared a few times. V gene TRBV29-1 combines with J gene TRBJ1-1; no firm D call. The CDR3 spans 14 residues. The V and J ends lost 5 bases and 2 bases respectively, with 15 bases between them. CDR1 and CDR2 (germline): SQVTM, ANQGSEA. In DNA form, the CDR3 reads TGCAGCGTTTTACCCGGGAGCTTTAACACTGAAGCTTTCTTT. Its translation: CSVLPGSFNTEAFF.

This clonotype was seen only a few times. This chain uses TRBV12-3 or TRBV12-4 with TRBJ1-5; 7 nucleotides line up with TRBD1. With 0 bases clipped from V and 7 bases from J, the junction kept 9 bases outside the gene matches. The CDR3 extends over 16 amino acids. The DNA for the CDR3 is TGTGCCAGCAGTTTAGCACCCCGGGACAGCAGACAGCCCCAGCATTTT. It codes for CASSLAPRDSRQPQHF.

This clonotype was recorded a few times. V and J are TRBV10-3 and TRBJ2-3; tentatively, D is TRBD1 (6 bases). The germline V gene has CDR1 ENHRY and CDR2 SYGVKD. Trimming removed 6 bases at V and 3 bases at J, with 16 bases between. CDR3 length: 15 residues. CDR3 amino acids: CAISAGEVGTDTQYF. CDR3 nucleotide sequence: TGTGCCATCAGCGCAGGGGAAGTTGGGACAGATACGCAGTATTTT.

J is TRBJ1-5 and V is TRBV12-3 or TRBV12-4; a possible D gene is TRBD1 (5 bases). V lost 2 bases and J lost 4, with 12 bases in between. There are 15 residues in the CDR3. CDR3 sequence: CASSLSGAGNQPQHF. The CDR3, as DNA: TGTGCCAGCAGTTTATCTGGGGCAGGGAATCAGCCCCAGCATTTT.

This clonotype was observed a few times. This chain links TRBV30 with TRBJ1-1, with D perhaps matching TRBD1 (6 bases). The germline CDR1 and CDR2 sequences are GTSNPN and SVGIG (reference sequence). CDR3 length: 16 amino acids. Trimming pared 5 bases from V and 3 bases from J, leaving 22 bases between. CDR3 coding DNA: TGTGCCTGGGAGGGGGTGGACCCGAAATGGGACACTGAAGCTTTCTTT. Its protein is CAWEGVDPKWDTEAFF.

This clonotype was found a few times. CDR3 loop: CASSLVPDGEKLFF. CDR3 coding DNA: TGCGCCAGCAGCTTGGTCCCCGACGGGGAAAAACTGTTTTTT. The V call is TRBV5-1, the J call TRBJ1-4, with D uncertain. V was pared by 0 bases and J by 8 bases, with 11 bases between. The germline CDR1 and CDR2 sequences are SGHRS and YFSETQ. The CDR3 covers 14 residues.

This clonotype has at least ten counts. The chain has TRBV24-1 and TRBJ1-1; no definite D call. The length of the CDR3 is 10 residues. The V end was cut by 9 bases, the J end by 7 bases, with 8 bases between. The germline gives CDR1 KGHDR, CDR2 SFDVKD. CDR3 region: CATLQVEAFF. The CDR3 DNA is TGTGCCACCTTACAAGTTGAAGCTTTCTTT.

The gene calls are TRBV6-1 and TRBJ1-2, with no clear D. The CDR3 totals 13 residues. CDR1 is MNHNS, CDR2 SASEGT, per germline. V lost 8 bases and J 8 bases, leaving 18 bases between the germline ends. CDR3 sequence reads: CASGKDGVLGYTF. CDR3 nucleotide sequence: TGTGCCAGCGGGAAAGACGGAGTCCTCGGCTACACCTTC.

The J gene is TRBJ1-1, the V gene TRBV6-5; D might be TRBD1 (5 bases). Germline V lookup: CDR1 MNHEY, CDR2 SVGAGI. V lost 3 bases and J lost 5, with 19 bases in between. The CDR3 runs to 16 residues. The CDR3 sequence is CASSYFAEGLGTEAFF. The DNA of the CDR3 is TGTGCCAGCAGTTATTTCGCCGAGGGGTTGGGTACTGAAGCTTTCTTT.

The chain joins TRBV7-8 to TRBJ1-4; 8 nucleotides match TRBD1. Germline V lookup: CDR1 SGHVS, CDR2 FQNEAQ. There are 14 residues in the CDR3. V was pared by 0 bases and J by 8 bases, with 2 bases of the junction left unmatched. The CDR3 nucleotides are TGTGCCAGCAGCTTAGCGCGACAGGGGGAAAAACTGTTTTTT. Residues: CASSLARQGEKLFF.

This chain connects TRBV7-2 to TRBJ2-5, with 10 bases identical to TRBD2. The germline V gene has CDR1 SGHTA and CDR2 FQGNSA. The CDR3 sequence is 15 residues long. J lost 3 bases, V lost 5 bases, and 6 bases had no gene match. The CDR3 region has the DNA TGTGCCAGCAGCAAAGGACTAGCGGCCAAAGAGACCCAGTACTTC. Protein: CASSKGLAAKETQYF.

This clonotype was detected a few times. The chain carries TRBV9 and TRBJ1-2, with D perhaps TRBD1 (5 bases). CDR3 length equals 15 residues. Trimming took 1 base from V and 6 from J, leaving 16 bases between them. The germline V gene encodes CDR1 SGDLS and CDR2 YYNGEE. CDR3 nucleotide sequence: TGTGCCAGCAGCGTATTTCCGGGGGGTAATCATGGCTACACCTTC. Translation gives CASSVFPGGNHGYTF.

The chain has TRBV28 and TRBJ2-2; 7 bases are shared with TRBD2. Germline V gene sequence: CDR1 MDHEN, CDR2 SYDVKM. This CDR3 is 15 amino acids long. Germline trimming cut 2 bases from V and 4 bases from J; bases unmatched to any gene: 4. The CDR3 protein is CASSLTGGSTGELFF. The DNA of the CDR3 is TGTGCCAGCAGTTTAACTGGCGGGAGCACCGGGGAGCTGTTTTTT. Complete variable domain (other parts from reference TRBV28 and TRBJ2-2): DVKVTQSSRYLVKRTGEKVFLECVQDMDHENMFWYRQDPGLGLRLIYFSYDVKMKEKGDIPEGYSVSREKKERFSLILESASTNQTSMYLCASSLTGGSTGELFFGEGSRLTVL.

This clonotype appeared many times. V and J are TRBV4-3 and TRBJ1-5; D might be TRBD1 (6 bases). CDR3 length equals 15 residues. Germline loops: CDR1 LGHNA, CDR2 YSLEER. Trimming cost V 1 base and J 10 bases, with 17 bases left between them. CDR3 sequence: CASSQVPGDPHPQHF. DNA of the CDR3: TGCGCCAGCAGCCAAGTCCCAGGGGACCCTCACCCCCAGCATTTT.

This chain links TRBV6-5 with TRBJ1-6; TRBD1 aligns across 7 bases. The CDR3 covers 14 residues. Germline V lookup: CDR1 MNHEY, CDR2 SVGAGI. V trimming: 2 bases; J trimming: 7 bases; junction bases outside the gene matches: 2. The CDR3 DNA is TGTGCCAGCAGTTACGACAGGGAAAATTCACCCCTCCACTTT. This gives the protein CASSYDRENSPLHF.

The V gene is TRBV10-3, the J gene TRBJ2-5, with D possibly matching TRBD1 (6 bases). The germline V gene encodes CDR1 ENHRY and CDR2 SYGVKD. The CDR3 runs 14 residues. The V end lost 7 bases, the J end lost 1 base, and 13 bases lay between the germline ends. The CDR3 DNA follows: TGTGCCATCACAGGGGTTGTGTTCCAAGAGACCCAGTACTTC. Amino acid sequence: CAITGVVFQETQYF.

CDR3 DNA sequence: TGTGCCAGCAGCGTGAACCCGGAGGGGGAGCAGTTCTTC. Translating it yields CASSVNPEGEQFF. This chain joins TRBV9 and TRBJ2-1; perhaps TRBD2 as D (6 bases). The CDR3 consists of 13 residues. Germline CDR1 reads SGDLS; CDR2 reads YYNGEE. Deletions cut 2 bases from V and 10 bases from J, with 13 bases between.

The CDR3 DNA is TGCAGCGTTGAAGACTCGGGGCCCCTGGGAGAGACCCAGTACTTC. Translated: CSVEDSGPLGETQYF. The chain is built from TRBV29-1 and TRBJ2-5; the D gene could be TRBD1 or TRBD2 (5 bases each). V shed 0 bases and J shed 4 bases, with 15 bases lying between them. The CDR3 sequence is 15 residues long. Germline-derived CDR1 and CDR2 are SQVTM and ANQGSEA.

This chain joins TRBV6-5 and TRBJ1-1; 7 bases are shared with TRBD1. Germline trimming cut 3 bases from V and 3 bases from J; bases unmatched to any gene: 13. The CDR3 sequence is 17 residues long. Germline-derived CDR1 and CDR2 are MNHEY and SVGAGI. CDR3 sequence (DNA): TGTGCCAGCAGTTATCTTCCCTGGTCGACAGGGCACACTGAAGCTTTCTTT. It encodes CASSYLPWSTGHTEAFF.